Following are 10 T cell receptor beta chains from one sample sequenced in a study of CD8 T cells in Susac syndrome (dated by TCRdb to the late 2010s). Library preparation was by the immunoSEQ multiplex PCR assay. RNA was extracted using the RNeasy kit, and roughly 0.5 to 1 ug of the RNA was reverse transcribed with random hexamers. TCRdb handled the public reads itself, with Q25 trimming in fastp and clone calling in MiXCR, and kept productive beta chains. Under each unique CDR3 protein, matching rows form one entry showing the most common genes and DNA. The sample table records approximately 210,000 distinct CDR3 sequences; 94% of these occur just once. The top ten clonotypes cover over 0.15% of the sample. Sequences were obtained from CD4+ T cells from PBMCs. The receptor set was obtained from a human donor with Susac syndrome.

The J gene is TRBJ2-7, the V gene TRBV19, with 10 bases matching TRBD2. Trimming at V came to 5 bases and at J to 1 base, leaving 5 bases not matched to a gene. CDR1 is LNHDA and CDR2 is SQIVND in the germline V gene (reference sequence). This CDR3 is 15 amino acids long. The CDR3: CASSAGTSESYEQYF. The CDR3 DNA reads TGTGCCAGTAGTGCCGGGACTAGCGAATCCTACGAGCAGTACTTC.

This chain uses TRBV20-1 with TRBJ1-4; D not certain. V was trimmed by 5 bases and J by 8 bases, leaving 12 bases between them. The CDR3 contains 12 residues. Germline values: CDR1 DFQATT, CDR2 SNEGSKA (reference sequence). CDR3 protein: CSASGLGEKLFF. CDR3 nucleotide sequence: TGCAGTGCTTCCGGACTTGGCGAAAAACTGTTTTTT.

The gene calls are TRBV30 and TRBJ2-7; D is possibly TRBD1 (6 bases). The germline gives CDR1 GTSNPN, CDR2 SVGIG (reference sequence). V was cut by 4 bases and J by 5 bases, with 12 bases left in between. The CDR3 has 12 residues. DNA for the CDR3: TGTGCCTGGAAACAGGGTACGGACGAGCAGTACTTC. Translating gives CAWKQGTDEQYF.

The genes are TRBV11-2 and TRBJ2-3, with D possibly TRBD1 on 7 matching bases. V was cut by 4 bases and J by 6 bases, with 17 bases left in between. Germline assignment: CDR1 SGHAT and CDR2 FQNNGV. This CDR3 contains 15 residues. CDR3 in DNA: TGTGCCAGCAGCTCCCGACAGGGAGGAACGGATACGCAGTATTTT. Translated: CASSSRQGGTDTQYF.

The chain uses TRBV30 and TRBJ1-6; D is unclear. V lost 4 bases, J lost 0 bases, and 16 bases lay in between. In germline, CDR1 is GTSNPN, CDR2 SVGIG (reference sequence). The length of the CDR3 is 17 residues. For the CDR3, the DNA is TGTGCCTGGACCTCGTTCGGTCGGAGCTCCTATAATTCACCCCTCCACTTT. Translating gives CAWTSFGRSSYNSPLHF.

This clonotype was seen once. The chain employs TRBV29-1 and TRBJ2-7; D is possibly TRBD2 (6 bases). CDR3 length equals 17 residues. Germline V gene sequence: CDR1 SQVTM, CDR2 ANQGSEA. V lost 0 bases to trimming and J lost 0 bases, with 18 bases between them. Here the CDR3 DNA reads TGCAGCGTTGAAGATGTCGGGGAGGCAGATCGCTCCTACGAGCAGTACTTC. Its protein product is CSVEDVGEADRSYEQYF.

This sequence joins TRBV6-5 and TRBJ2-5; 8 positions match TRBD2. V lost 4 bases and J lost 4; bases outside the gene matches: 8. Germline CDR1 reads MNHEY; CDR2 reads SVGAGI. The CDR3 extends over 15 amino acids. This CDR3 is CASSSSRGGGETQYF. The CDR3 coding sequence is TGTGCCAGCAGTTCCTCCCGGGGGGGTGGAGAGACCCAGTACTTC.

This rearrangement joins TRBV11-2 to TRBJ1-2; D perhaps matches TRBD1 (6 bases). The CDR3 totals 13 residues. Per the germline V gene, CDR1 is SGHAT and CDR2 is FQNNGV. V lost 1 base, J lost 8 bases, and 11 bases lay in between. CDR3 sequence: CASSLGQGIGYTF. The CDR3, as DNA: TGTGCCAGCAGCTTAGGGCAGGGGATCGGCTACACCTTC.

The chain couples TRBV4-3 to TRBJ2-1, with TRBD2 as a possible D gene (5 bases). The ends were cut back, 2 bases at V and 5 bases at J, with 10 bases in the middle. The CDR3 is 14 residues long. Germline CDR1 and CDR2: LGHNA and YSLEER. The CDR3 here is CASSQSGLHNEQFF. The CDR3 DNA sequence: TGCGCCAGCAGCCAATCCGGACTCCACAATGAGCAGTTCTTC.

The chain uses TRBV7-9 and TRBJ1-5; 8 bases align to TRBD1. The germline V gene has CDR1 SEHNR and CDR2 FQNEAQ (reference sequence). V gave up 2 bases and J gave up 6 bases; unmatched junction bases: 3. CDR3 length equals 14 residues. This CDR3 reads CASSLQGASQPQHF. As DNA, the CDR3 is TGTGCCAGCAGCTTACAGGGGGCGAGTCAGCCCCAGCATTTT.